This T cell receptor (beta chain) was sequenced during a study of CD8+CD57+ T cells in acquired aplastic anemia. Study overall: The mean DNA yield obtained from sorted CD4+ and CD8+ cells came to approximately 3 ug.

The CDR3 has 15 amino acids. V was trimmed by 3 bases and J by 1 base, leaving 7 bases between them. In patients chosen for sequencing, flow cytometry had shown CD8+CD57+ cell expansion. TCR beta VDJ combinations and CDR3 sequences were profiled from genomic DNA. TCRdb analysed the reads with MiXCR anew, one entry per CDR3 protein. The repertoire holds about 150,000 distinct CDR3 sequences, with more than 40% as singletons. The source is a human donor with aplastic anemia. The chain links TRBV12-3 or TRBV12-4 to TRBJ2-6; D may be TRBD2 (6 bases). The sample consisted of sorted CD4+, CD8+, or CD8+CD57+ T cells (not recorded which) from PBMCs. In nucleotides, the CDR3 is TGTGCCAGCAGTTTTGCGGGATCTGGGGCCAACGTCCTGACTTTC. Translating gives CASSFAGSGANVLTF.